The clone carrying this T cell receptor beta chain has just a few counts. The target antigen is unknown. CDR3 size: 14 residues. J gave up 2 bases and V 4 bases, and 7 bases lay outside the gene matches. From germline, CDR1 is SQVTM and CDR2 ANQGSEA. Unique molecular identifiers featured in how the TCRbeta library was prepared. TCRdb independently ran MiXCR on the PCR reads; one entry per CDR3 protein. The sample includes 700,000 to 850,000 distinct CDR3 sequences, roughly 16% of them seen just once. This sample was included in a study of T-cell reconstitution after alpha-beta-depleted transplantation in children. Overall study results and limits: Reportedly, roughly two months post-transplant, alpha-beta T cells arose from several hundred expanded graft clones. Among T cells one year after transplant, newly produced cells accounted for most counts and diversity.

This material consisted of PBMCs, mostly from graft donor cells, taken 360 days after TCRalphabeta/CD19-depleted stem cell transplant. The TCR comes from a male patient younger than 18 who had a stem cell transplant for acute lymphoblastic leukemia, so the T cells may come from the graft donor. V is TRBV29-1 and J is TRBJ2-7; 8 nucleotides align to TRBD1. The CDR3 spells CSVGLQGDPYEQYF. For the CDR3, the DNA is TGCAGCGTTGGCTTACAGGGGGATCCCTACGAGCAGTACTTC.